The 32 T cell receptor beta chains presented below share a single source sample, sequenced in a study of T cell responses to AZD1222 COVID-19 vaccine. The repertoire was sequenced with immunoSEQ multiplex PCR; TCRdb's copy has only in-frame clones and lacks some. Among some 130,000 clones listed, roughly 90% were seen once. The sequenced sample was peripheral blood, obtained on day 0 of AZD1222 vaccination. Receptor source: an adult in good health.

This chain connects TRBV6-2 or TRBV6-3 to TRBJ2-1, with D unclear. V was trimmed by 3 bases and J by 3 bases, leaving 18 bases between them. The CDR3 contains 17 residues. Germline V gene sequence: CDR1 MNHEY, CDR2 SVGEGT. CDR3 protein: CASSYKIPGRLYNEQFF. DNA of the CDR3: TGTGCCAGCAGTTATAAGATCCCGGGCCGCCTCTACAATGAGCAGTTCTTC.

The V call is TRBV7-8, the J call TRBJ1-2, with D possibly matching TRBD1 (6 bases). The CDR3 is made up of 15 amino acids. Germline assignment: CDR1 SGHVS and CDR2 FQNEAQ. Trimming took 5 bases from V and 2 from J, leaving 15 bases between them. The CDR3 loop reads CASSPGTFPNYGYTF. In nucleotides, the CDR3 is TGTGCCAGCAGCCCTGGGACATTTCCGAACTATGGCTACACCTTC.

V is TRBV25-1 and J is TRBJ1-2; D unclear. CDR3 size: 11 residues. Germline values: CDR1 MGHDK, CDR2 SYGVNS. Trimming took 4 bases from V and 8 from J, leaving 8 bases between them. CDR3 nucleotide sequence: TGTGCCAGCAGTGCGGGGAGCGGCTACACCTTC. Protein: CASSAGSGYTF.

The chain has TRBV27 and TRBJ2-7; 7 bases align to TRBD1. Germline CDR1 reads MNHEY; CDR2 reads SMNVEV (reference sequence). CDR3 length: 14 residues. J was trimmed by 7 bases and V by 4 bases; bases with no gene match: 10. The chain's CDR3 is CASSWATGSREQYF. DNA for the CDR3: TGTGCCAGCAGTTGGGCGACAGGGTCGAGGGAGCAGTACTTC.

DNA for the CDR3: TGTGCCAGCAGTGTCAGACAGAGACACACTGAAGCTTTCTTT. This sequence encodes CASSVRQRHTEAFF. This sequence joins TRBV7-2 and TRBJ1-1, with a weak D call TRBD1 (5 bases). The CDR3 is made up of 14 amino acids. Per the germline V gene, CDR1 is SGHTA and CDR2 is FQGNSA. The V end lost 6 bases, the J end lost 3 bases, and 14 bases lay between the germline ends.

This clone was detected a few times. J is TRBJ2-1 and V is TRBV29-1, with TRBD1 matching 7 bases. The junction had 9 bases not matched to a gene; V was cut back by 6 bases and J by 4 bases. CDR3 length: 14 amino acids. Per the germline V gene, CDR1 is SQVTM and CDR2 is ANQGSEA. CDR3 in DNA: TGCAGCGTGGCCAAGGACAGGACATACAATGAGCAGTTCTTC. Translation: CSVAKDRTYNEQFF.

The chain has TRBV7-9 and TRBJ2-7, with 11 bases aligning to TRBD2. Trimming cost V 5 bases and J 6 bases; bases outside gene matches: 9. The germline gives CDR1 SEHNR, CDR2 FQNEAQ (reference sequence). CDR3 length: 15 residues. The CDR3 is CASSIIAGGQSEQYF. The CDR3 nucleotides are TGTGCCAGCAGCATTATAGCGGGAGGGCAGAGCGAGCAGTACTTC.

This clone was detected only once. This chain joins TRBV12-3 or TRBV12-4 and TRBJ1-4; TRBD1 aligns across 9 bases. With V trimmed by 5 bases and J by 10 bases, 5 bases remained unmatched. The CDR3 loop spans 13 amino acids. CDR3 DNA sequence: TGTGCCAGCAGTGGTGACAGGGGGGGAAAACTGTTTTTT. Amino acids: CASSGDRGGKLFF.

The chain links TRBV19 to TRBJ1-2; 7 bases fit TRBD1. The V segment lost 5 bases and the J segment 8 bases; nucleotides outside the gene matches: 17. Germline-derived CDR1 and CDR2 are LNHDA and SQIVND (reference sequence). The CDR3 is made up of 16 amino acids. In nucleotides, the CDR3 is TGTGCCAGTAGTGTAACATGGACAGGTTTGGTGGGCGGCTACACCTTC. This translates into CASSVTWTGLVGGYTF.

This sequence joins TRBV7-2 and TRBJ2-2; D gene ambiguous. The length of the CDR3 is 14 residues. Trimming cost V 1 base and J 1 base, with 4 bases left between them. CDR1 is SGHTA, CDR2 FQGNSA, per germline. The CDR3 is CASSLVRNTGELFF. The CDR3 region has the DNA TGTGCCAGCAGCTTAGTACGGAACACCGGGGAGCTGTTTTTT. Looking up the rest from reference TRBV7-2 and TRBJ2-2 gives the full variable domain: GAGVSQSPSNKVTEKGKDVELRCDPISGHTALYWYRQSLGQGLEFLIYFQGNSAPDKSGLPSDRFSAERTGGSVSTLTIQRTQQEDSAVYLCASSLVRNTGELFFGEGSRLTVL.

The rearrangement joins TRBV5-6 to TRBJ2-7; 7 positions match TRBD2. Germline loops: CDR1 SGHDT, CDR2 YYEEEE. V shed 5 bases and J 3 bases; nucleotides not matched to a gene: 8. The CDR3 has 14 amino acids. In nucleotides, the CDR3 is TGTGCCAGCAGTCCCGGGACTACCTACTACGAGCAGTACTTC. Translation gives CASSPGTTYYEQYF.

In its sample, this clone was seen a few times. V gene TRBV2 combines with J gene TRBJ2-2, with 10 bases identical to TRBD2. The V gene end was trimmed by 3 bases and the J gene end by 6 bases; junction bases not matched to a gene: 10. The CDR3 runs to 17 residues. Germline V gives CDR1 SNHLY, CDR2 FYNNEI. CDR3 residues: CASSEGLAGVSAGELFF. The CDR3 DNA follows: TGTGCCAGCAGTGAGGGGCTAGCGGGAGTGTCCGCCGGGGAGCTGTTTTTT.

The CDR3 DNA reads as TGTGCCAGCAGTGTCGGGGCTAGCGGTTGGTCCGGGGAGCTGTTTTTT. Translation gives CASSVGASGWSGELFF. This chain uses TRBV6-1 with TRBJ2-2; 7 bases agree with TRBD2. Germline V gene sequence: CDR1 MNHNS, CDR2 SASEGT. This CDR3 contains 16 residues. V dropped 4 bases and J dropped 6; count of bases not matched to a gene: 11.

The V gene is TRBV7-9, the J gene TRBJ2-1; 9 bases are a match to TRBD2. The germline gives CDR1 SEHNR, CDR2 FQNEAQ (reference sequence). V trimming: 9 bases; J trimming: 2 bases; junction bases outside the gene matches: 14. The CDR3 runs to 17 residues. The chain's CDR3 is CARATLSGSQTYNEQFF. CDR3 in DNA: TGTGCCAGGGCGACTCTTAGCGGGAGCCAGACCTACAATGAGCAGTTCTTC.

V usage is TRBV6-1 and J usage is TRBJ1-4; TRBD1 might be the D (5 bases). Trimming left V 4 bases short and J 5 bases short, with 17 bases between. CDR1 and CDR2 (germline): MNHNS, SASEGT. This CDR3 contains 16 residues. CDR3 DNA sequence: TGTGCCAGCAGTGGCAACCGGGGGGGAACAAATGAAAAACTGTTTTTT. The encoded protein is CASSGNRGGTNEKLFF.

The rearrangement links TRBV6-2 or TRBV6-3 to TRBJ1-4; D remains ambiguous. V was cut by 4 bases and J by 8 bases, with 17 bases left in between. Germline CDR1 is MNHEY and CDR2 is SVGEGT. This CDR3 is built from 15 residues. CDR3 loop: CASSSVGKGKEKLFF. The CDR3 DNA is TGTGCCAGCAGTTCCGTGGGCAAGGGAAAAGAAAAACTGTTTTTT.

This clone was seen a handful of times. The V gene is TRBV15, the J gene TRBJ1-6, with D possibly TRBD1 on 5 matching bases. This CDR3 has 16 residues. Trimming shortened V by 3 bases and J by 10 bases, and 19 bases separated the two germline ends. The germline gives CDR1 LNHNV, CDR2 YYDKDF (reference sequence). Here the CDR3 reads CATSSRGLLVESPLHF. The CDR3 coding sequence is TGTGCCACCAGCAGTCGGGGACTGCTTGTTGAATCACCCCTCCACTTT.

The J gene is TRBJ2-1, the V gene TRBV7-2; D remains unclear. CDR3 length equals 13 residues. The germline V gene encodes CDR1 SGHTA and CDR2 FQGNSA. Trimming removed 5 bases from V and 4 bases from J, with 9 bases in between. The CDR3 sequence is CASSGDRYNEQFF. DNA of the CDR3: TGTGCCAGCAGCGGGGATCGTTACAATGAGCAGTTCTTC.

The genes are TRBV14 and TRBJ2-1, with TRBD1 matching 12 bases. CDR1 and CDR2 (germline): SGHDN, FVKESK. The ends lost 2 bases at V and 9 bases at J; junction bases unmatched: 5. This CDR3 region has 15 residues. The CDR3, as DNA: TGTGCCAGCAGCCAACCGGGACAGGGGGCAAGTGAGCAGTTCTTC. Translation gives CASSQPGQGASEQFF.

The V and J genes are TRBV30 and TRBJ1-1; possible D gene TRBD1, 5 bases. The V gene's germline CDR1 is GTSNPN and CDR2 SVGIG (reference sequence). The CDR3 extends over 14 amino acids. The V gene lost 5 bases and the J gene lost 4 bases, with 17 bases spanning the gap. The CDR3 spells CAWGAGMGVTEAFF. The CDR3 bases are TGTGCCTGGGGTGCAGGGATGGGTGTCACTGAAGCTTTCTTT.

The V gene is TRBV6-4, the J gene TRBJ1-1, with D unresolved. Looked up from germline, CDR1 is MRHNA and CDR2 is SNTAGT. Trimming removed 0 bases from V and 5 bases from J, with 13 bases in between. CDR3 size: 15 residues. CDR3 residues: CASSDSSALRTEAFF. Here the CDR3 DNA reads TGTGCCAGCAGTGACTCGTCAGCCTTGAGGACTGAAGCTTTCTTT.

This sequence joins TRBV9 and TRBJ2-5; D might be TRBD2 (6 bases). The CDR3 covers 15 residues. V was shortened by 0 bases and J by 5 bases, with 14 bases between the two germline ends. The germline gives CDR1 SGDLS, CDR2 YYNGEE. DNA for the CDR3: TGTGCCAGCAGCGTAGGGACTACCCCGGGGGAGACCCAGTACTTC. Protein: CASSVGTTPGETQYF. Drawing the rest from reference TRBV9 and TRBJ2-5, the complete variable domain is DSGVTQTPKHLITATGQRVTLRCSPRSGDLSVYWYQQSLDQGLQFLIQYYNGEERAKGNILERFSAQQFPDLHSELNLSSLELGDSALYFCASSVGTTPGETQYFGPGTRLLVL.

The CDR3 coding sequence is TGTGCCAGCAGCCAAGATGCAGGGGAAATCGGCTACACCTTC. This translates into CASSQDAGEIGYTF. This chain links TRBV4-2 with TRBJ1-2; TRBD1 is a possible D gene (6 bases). Trimming pared 0 bases from V and 8 bases from J, leaving 13 bases between. Looked up from germline, CDR1 is LGHNA and CDR2 is YNFKEQ. The CDR3 is 14 residues long.

The gene calls are TRBV12-5 and TRBJ1-6; D ambiguous. CDR1 LGHNT and CDR2 FRNRAP come from the germline V gene. CDR3 length: 20 amino acids. V shed 6 bases and J shed 0 bases, with 24 bases lying between them. The CDR3 coding sequence is TGTGCTAGTGGCTATGAGGGTTCGGTATTTTCCAGCTCCTATAATTCACCCCTCCACTTT. It specifies CASGYEGSVFSSSYNSPLHF.

The chain has TRBV9 and TRBJ1-5; D might be TRBD1 (5 bases). The CDR3 length is 15 residues. V was cut by 3 bases and J by 2 bases, with 12 bases left in between. Germline V lookup: CDR1 SGDLS, CDR2 YYNGEE. The CDR3 sequence is CASSAAGGGNQPQHF. The CDR3 DNA reads TGTGCCAGCAGCGCCGCGGGGGGTGGCAATCAGCCCCAGCATTTT.

The V gene is TRBV11-3, the J gene TRBJ2-1, with D possibly being TRBD2 (6 bases). CDR1 and CDR2 from the germline V gene are SGHNT and YENEEA. The CDR3 length is 11 residues. In DNA, the CDR3 is TGTCCCCGCGGCGGGACGGTTGAGCAGTTCTTC. It yields the protein CPRGGTVEQFF.

On this clone: The junction does not match germline at one end; this may be a read error. The chain links TRBV6-5 to TRBJ1-1; possible D gene TRBD1, 5 bases. In germline, CDR1 is MNHEY, CDR2 SVGAGI. CDR3 length equals 13 residues. The CDR3 protein is CASTMQGRPDAFF. CDR3 coding DNA: TGTGCCAGCACCATGCAGGGAAGGCCTGACGCTTTCTTT.

The chain links TRBV4-1 to TRBJ2-2; D call uncertain. Germline V CDR1 and CDR2: MGHRA, YSYEKL. V shed 0 bases and J shed 7 bases, with 9 bases lying between them. CDR3 length: 14 residues. The CDR3: CASSQDRLGGELFF. Here the CDR3 DNA reads TGCGCCAGCAGCCAAGATCGACTTGGCGGGGAGCTGTTTTTT.

This sequence joins TRBV2 and TRBJ1-3; D is ambiguous. CDR1 and CDR2 from the germline V gene are SNHLY and FYNNEI. V was clipped by 10 bases and J by 0 bases, with 10 bases between them. The CDR3 is 13 residues long. CDR3 amino acids: CATRADSGNTIYF. DNA for the CDR3: TGTGCCACCCGAGCTGACTCTGGAAACACCATATATTTT.

The rearrangement joins TRBV27 to TRBJ2-1; 14 bases fit TRBD2. Germline V gene lookup returns CDR1 MNHEY and CDR2 SMNVEV (reference sequence). The CDR3 runs 14 residues. The junction had 4 bases not matched to a gene; V was cut back by 6 bases and J by 9 bases. The CDR3 loop is CASSQGLAGVEQFF. The CDR3 DNA reads TGTGCCAGCAGCCAGGGACTAGCGGGAGTTGAGCAGTTCTTC.

CDR3 in amino acids: CASIPNWGVLEAFF. CDR3 bases: TGTGCCAGCATTCCAAACTGGGGGGTACTTGAAGCTTTCTTT. The J gene is TRBJ1-1, the V gene TRBV6-5; a possible D gene is TRBD1 (5 bases). CDR1 is MNHEY and CDR2 is SVGAGI in the germline V gene. Trimming left V 7 bases short and J 7 bases short, with 19 bases between. The CDR3 contains 14 residues.

This chain connects TRBV7-8 to TRBJ1-5; D not certain. The germline V and J ends were trimmed by 1 base and 0 bases, with 7 bases remaining between them. Germline V gene data show CDR1 as SGHVS and CDR2 as FQNEAQ. The CDR3 runs 15 residues. The CDR3 nucleotides are TGTGCCAGCAGCTTAGAACTGACTAGCAATCAGCCCCAGCATTTT. Protein sequence: CASSLELTSNQPQHF. Full variable domain (rest looked up from reference TRBV7-8 and TRBJ1-5): GAGVSQSPRYKVAKRGQDVALRCDPISGHVSLFWYQQALGQGPEFLTYFQNEAQLDKSGLPSDRFFAERPEGSVSTLKIQRTQQEDSAVYLCASSLELTSNQPQHFGDGTRLSIL.